The clone carrying this T cell receptor (beta chain) was observed a single time. The antigen is unknown. PCR used 60 Vbeta primers and 13 Jbeta primers. Clones were sequenced by immunoSEQ multiplex PCR, and TCRdb holds only the in-frame ones, with some missing. The table records more than 110,000 clones, roughly 70% of them present only once. The CDR3 totals 14 residues. CDR1 and CDR2 (germline): GTSNPN, SVGIG (reference sequence). V was pared by 0 bases and J by 5 bases, with 13 bases between. These data belong to a study of cytomegalovirus exposure and HLA in healthy donors. The study, taken as a whole, reports: A later analysis linked a missense variant in DCLRE1C to the trimming of TCR beta V and J genes.

The chain recombines TRBV30 with TRBJ1-2; D call uncertain. The TCR originated in a man under 40 in good health and CMV-seronegative. The material sequenced was PBMCs. In nucleotides, the CDR3 is TGTGCCTGGAGTGTCTGGGAGGGTTCGTATGGCTACACCTTC. It encodes CAWSVWEGSYGYTF.